What follows is one T cell receptor beta chain and its context. What antigen it recognizes has not been identified. The input lacks base qualities; no much larger clone sits a single base away. The library relied on PCR. Reads for this sample came from an Illumina HiSeq 2500. To reduce PCR and sequencing biases, unique molecular identifiers were built into the TCR beta cDNA libraries. Per 1 to 10 million input T cells, roughly 500,000 cDNA molecules were obtained, such that each molecule approximated one T cell. Patient libraries were prepared and sequenced with the same protocol used for the earlier healthy control dataset. Samples belonging to the same batch were prepared together, multiplexed and sequenced on a shared HiSeq lane. The authors' analysis ran thus. MIGEC handled the raw barcoded reads, throwing out single-read molecular identifier groups before consensus assembly and CDR3 extraction. Clonotype tables were post-analysed with VDJtools, and diversity was normalized by down-sampling all datasets to the smallest sample size. Repertoire overlap clustering matched CDR3 amino acid but not nucleotide sequences to correct batch-related cross-sample contamination. TCRdb took the public reads, trimmed them with fastp at Q25, ran MiXCR for clone calling and kept in-frame beta chains. Rows merge per CDR3 protein into single entries with the most common DNA and genes. The V and J calls here are based on TCRdb, not the publication. This sample comprises 170,000 or so distinct CDR3 sequences, roughly 30% of them detected only once. The ten largest clones take up less than 1.6% of the sample.

The CDR3 covers 17 residues, taking in both the cysteine and the phenylalanine. Only CDR3 DNA is held: 51 bases, read in frame from base 1. Per the germline V gene, SGHRS is the CDR1 and YFSETQ is the CDR2. The V and J ends are trimmed by 0 bases and 3 bases, leaving 15 bases between them. These data come from a study of post-analysis software for immune sequencing data (dated by TCRdb to the mid-2010s). Concerning the study at large: Recorded disease courses included relapsing-remitting, secondary progressive and progressive-relapsing multiple sclerosis, with some patients lacking subtype annotation. A subset of samples was prepared in parallel using single-end sample barcoding, then pooled and co-amplified after Illumina adapter ligation. The multiple sclerosis patient repertoires were compared with 11 previously published healthy control repertoires from donors aged about 6 to 26 years. The full study reports these points: Significantly higher frequencies in patients than in controls were found for a few TRBV segments, including TRBV5-6, TRBV5-1 and TRBV20-1. The control group was slightly older than the multiple sclerosis patient group. Compared with controls, multiple sclerosis patients had significantly lower normalized Chao1 diversity, a finding suggesting substantial peripheral T-cell clonal expansion. When samples were clustered directly using the F measure, samples prepared in the same batch co-clustered strongly, which prompted a batch-effect correction.

To demonstrate the VDJtools post-analysis software, TCR beta repertoires were profiled from the peripheral blood of roughly 14 young patients with multiple sclerosis. The patients with multiple sclerosis were children and adolescents between roughly 6 and 17 years of age. The sample comprised blood. The receptor was derived from a girl between 5 and 17 years old with multiple sclerosis. The rearrangement joined TRBV5-1 to TRBJ1-4; matching of 5 bases hints at TRBD1 as the D gene. The CDR3 protein is CASSLDSGTVPNEKLFF. The nucleotides read TGCGCCAGCAGCTTGGATTCCGGGACGGTGCCTAATGAAAAACTGTTTTTT.